The table lists the clone carrying this T cell receptor beta chain with a count of one. Its antigen is not identified. The data derive from a study of cytomegalovirus exposure and HLA in healthy donors. The table came from immunoSEQ multiplex PCR; TCRdb's copy has only in-frame clones and leaves some out. The sample lists tens of thousands of clones, around 94% occurring once. Study-level findings and limits: The study designated some 180 TCR beta chains cytomegalovirus-associated. In vitro work confirmed that a few CMV-associated chains recognize CMV antigens.

Sequenced: PBMCs. This receptor was taken from a woman aged 18-29 years in good health and CMV-seronegative.

The CDR3 reads CSVAQGARETQYF. CDR3 in DNA: TGCAGCGTGGCCCAGGGGGCGCGGGAGACCCAGTACTTC. The chain couples TRBV29-1 to TRBJ2-5; 8 bases agree with TRBD1. Germline lookup yields CDR1 SQVTM and CDR2 ANQGSEA. V shed 6 bases, J shed 5 bases, and the junction held 8 bases outside the gene matches. The CDR3 consists of 13 residues.